These 6 T cell receptor beta chains came from one sample sequenced in a study of preoperative IRX-2 immunotherapy in early breast cancer. As to treatment: preoperative locoregional IRX-2 cytokine immunotherapy. Sequencing was performed with immunoSEQ multiplex PCR; in TCRdb, only in-frame clones are kept and a portion is missing. The table records approximately 96,000 clones, just over 85% of them present only once. Sequenced material: tumor tissue, taken after IRX-2 immunotherapy. These TCRs come from a human donor with breast cancer.

The chain has TRBV18 and TRBJ1-1; D gene uncertain. The germline V gene has CDR1 KGHSH and CDR2 LQKENI. V was trimmed by 2 bases and J by 0 bases, leaving 13 bases between them. The CDR3 is made up of 16 amino acids. CDR3 region: CASSPTAILVNTEAFF. The CDR3, as DNA: TGTGCCAGCTCACCAACGGCTATACTGGTGAACACTGAAGCTTTCTTT.

The chain combines TRBV23-1 with TRBJ2-7, with TRBD2 identical over 10 bases. TRBV23-1 is an open reading frame whose function is uncertain. Trimming took 4 bases from V and 2 from J; bases not matched to a gene: 8. This CDR3 contains 16 residues. The CDR3 DNA sequence: TGCGCCAGCAGTCCTAACCTAGCGGGGGATACCTACGAGCAGTACTTC. Its translation: CASSPNLAGDTYEQYF.

This clone was recorded only once. One end of the junction fails to match germline, which may point to a read error. This chain joins TRBV18 and TRBJ2-3, with 12 bases aligning to TRBD1. Per germline, CDR1 KGHSH and CDR2 LQKENI. This CDR3 is built from 14 residues. The CDR3 coding sequence is TGTGCCAGCTCTGGGGGGACAGGGGGCCGCATTCCGGATTTT. This sequence encodes CASSGGTGGRIPDF.

This clone turned up a few times. The V and J genes are TRBV18 and TRBJ2-1; TRBD2 is a possible D gene (5 bases). Trimming removed 2 bases from V and 5 bases from J, with 7 bases in between. Germline V gene data show CDR1 as KGHSH and CDR2 as LQKENI. The CDR3 totals 13 residues. The DNA for the CDR3 is TGTGCCAGCTCACCAACGGAGGACAATGAGCAGTTCTTC. Amino acid sequence: CASSPTEDNEQFF.

CDR3 bases: TGTGCCACCAGCCAACCGGTTACTAGCACAGATACGCAGTATTTT. It codes for CATSQPVTSTDTQYF. J is TRBJ2-3 and V is TRBV15; D remains ambiguous. V was clipped by 5 bases and J by 0 bases, with 12 bases between them. The length of the CDR3 is 15 residues. Germline V gene data show CDR1 as LNHNV and CDR2 as YYDKDF (reference sequence). Full variable domain (remainder filled in from reference TRBV15 and TRBJ2-3): DAMVIQNPRYQVTQFGKPVTLSCSQTLNHNVMYWYQQKSSQAPKLLFHYYDKDFNNEADTPDNFQSRRPNTSFCFLDIRSPGLGDTAMYLCATSQPVTSTDTQYFGPGTRLTVL.

The chain employs TRBV22-1 and TRBJ2-1; the tabulated D call, TRBD1, remains unverified against the DNA. TRBV22-1 is a known pseudogene. CDR3 length: 15 amino acids. CDR3 protein: CASSGDRGIRNEQFF. The CDR3 nucleotides are TGTGCCAGCAGTGGAGACAGGGGGATTCGGAATGAGCAGTTCTTC.